The T cell receptor (beta chain) described here comes from a study of blood T cell repertoires in COVID-19. About the study: T cells, B-cell-depleted T cells, or PBMCs supplied cDNA or gDNA.

This CDR3 contains 16 residues. Germline CDR1 MGHRA, CDR2 YSYEKL. V lost 0 bases to trimming and J lost 4 bases, with 13 bases between them. Clones were read by immunoSEQ multiplex PCR, and TCRdb kept only the in-frame ones, dropping some. This table holds 52,000 or so clones, about four fifths found once. Material: peripheral blood. The V gene is TRBV4-1, the J gene TRBJ1-5; D is undetermined. The sequence came from a human donor in a cohort sampled during active COVID-19. The CDR3 DNA reads as TGCGCCAGCAGCCAAGACCCAGGAGGCCAAAATCAGCCCCAGCATTTT. Translated, it gives CASSQDPGGQNQPQHF.